The subject of this entry is one TCR beta chain. Its matching antigen is unknown. In the PCR, 60 Vbeta and 13 Jbeta primers were used. Sequencing used immunoSEQ multiplex PCR; TCRdb keeps in-frame clones, though not all of them. The sample holds 60,000 to 70,000 clones; approximately 64% are singletons and the top ten take around a sixth. The sample comes from a study of cytomegalovirus exposure and HLA in healthy donors. Study results and caveats: Among TCR beta chains, those listed as cytomegalovirus-associated numbered over 150. A later analysis reportedly identified an Asian-associated ancestry cluster as carrying fewer N-insertions than the approximately 620-donor mean. Later analysis identified 15,000 to 20,000 TCR beta sequences associated with HLA alleles, using a false discovery rate threshold of 0.05.

The CDR3 sequence is 15 residues long. Trimming took 5 bases from V and 0 from J, leaving 13 bases between them. Germline values: CDR1 SGHAT, CDR2 FQNNGV. Sequencing was performed on PBMCs. The J gene is TRBJ1-1, the V gene TRBV11-2, with a weak D call TRBD1 (6 bases). The clonotype was recovered from a man between 35 and 55 years old in good health and CMV-seropositive. The CDR3 loop reads CASSTQGQLNTEAFF. CDR3 nucleotides: TGTGCCAGCAGCACACAAGGACAGTTGAACACTGAAGCTTTCTTT.